This TCR beta chain originates from a study of Tregs in tolerant kidney transplant recipients. Using immunoSEQ multiplex PCR, the repertoire was profiled, and TCRdb retains in-frame clones only, with some absent. Among approximately 90,000 clones listed, 90% to 95% were seen once. Unstimulated Tregs (CD4+CD25+CD127-) and CD4+CD25- non-Tregs were sorted from PBMCs. Study results and caveats: Biological reproducibility was not directly addressed, but technical replication error appeared minimal. Findings come from small patient numbers and require larger validation.

Of note for this clone: Its antigen is currently unknown.

CDR1 and CDR2 from the germline V gene are SGDLS and YYNGEE. Trimming took 2 bases from V and 2 from J; bases not matched to a gene: 5. This CDR3 comprises 15 residues. This sequence originates from a human donor in good health. The specimen sequenced was CD8+ T cells from blood. This chain links TRBV9 with TRBJ2-7; 9 bases map to TRBD1. CDR3 amino acids: CASSVDRDRAYEQYF. In nucleotides, the CDR3 is TGTGCCAGCAGCGTGGACCGGGACAGGGCCTACGAGCAGTACTTC.